This TCR beta chain was retrieved from a study of shared clonotypes between healthy human individuals. Comments on this clone: Its antigen is undetermined.

Libraries were prepared by immunoSEQ multiplex PCR; TCRdb keeps only in-frame clonotypes and omits some of them. The sample holds 2 million to 2.5 million clones; around 95% are singletons and the top ten take around 0.13%. Study-level points and caveats: Measured sharing among donors was expected to vary with sequencing depth.

Trimming pared 0 bases from V and 12 bases from J, leaving 12 bases between. The germline V gene has CDR1 MGHRA and CDR2 YSYEKL. The CDR3 is 13 amino acids. This sequence was found in a man aged 18-30 years in good health. The V and J genes are TRBV4-1 and TRBJ2-1; D is unclear. Input material: naive CD4+ T cells sorted from blood. Specified subset: CD45RA+ positively selected. In DNA form, the CDR3 reads TGCGCCAGCAGCCAAGATAGGGTCCCCCTGCAGTTCTTC. Its translation: CASSQDRVPLQFF.